This TCR beta chain was captured in a study of cytomegalovirus exposure and HLA in healthy donors. Overall study context: A later analysis reported the 100 to 150 validation repertoires used the same platform as the 500 to 800 first-cohort repertoires. Study conclusions and caveats: Associated with cytomegalovirus, according to the listing, were 150 to 200 TCR beta chains. In vitro confirmation showed three CMV-associated chains to be CMV antigen specific. Rarity held for most TCR sequences, but there were some public TCRs that occurred in many donors.

Germline V gene sequence: CDR1 SGHDT, CDR2 YYEEEE. This CDR3 is 15 amino acids long. V lost 2 bases and J lost 0, with 10 bases in between. As for this clone: Its antigen remains unknown.

The protocol was immunoSEQ multiplex PCR, while the TCRdb copy is restricted to in-frame clones and leaves out a portion. The table shows under 80,000 clones, with 94% occurring only once. The material sequenced was PBMCs. This receptor was identified in a young woman in good health and CMV-seropositive. The chain uses TRBV5-6 and TRBJ2-3; possibly TRBD2 for D (6 bases). The CDR3 region is CASSFGSTSTDTQYF. Written as DNA, the CDR3 is TGTGCCAGCAGCTTCGGGAGTACTAGCACAGATACGCAGTATTTT.